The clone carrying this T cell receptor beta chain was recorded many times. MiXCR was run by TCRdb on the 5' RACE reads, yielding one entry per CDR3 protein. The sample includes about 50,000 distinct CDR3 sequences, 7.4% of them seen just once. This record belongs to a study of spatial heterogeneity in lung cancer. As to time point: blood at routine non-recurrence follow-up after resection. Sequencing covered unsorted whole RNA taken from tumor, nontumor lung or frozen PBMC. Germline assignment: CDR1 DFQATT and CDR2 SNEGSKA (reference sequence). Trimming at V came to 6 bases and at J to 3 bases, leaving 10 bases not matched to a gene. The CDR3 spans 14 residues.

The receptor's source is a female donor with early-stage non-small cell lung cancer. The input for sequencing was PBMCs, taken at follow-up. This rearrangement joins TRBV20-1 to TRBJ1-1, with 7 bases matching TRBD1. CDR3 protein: CSAESDRDHTEAFF. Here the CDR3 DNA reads TGCAGTGCCGAATCCGACAGGGACCACACTGAAGCTTTCTTT.